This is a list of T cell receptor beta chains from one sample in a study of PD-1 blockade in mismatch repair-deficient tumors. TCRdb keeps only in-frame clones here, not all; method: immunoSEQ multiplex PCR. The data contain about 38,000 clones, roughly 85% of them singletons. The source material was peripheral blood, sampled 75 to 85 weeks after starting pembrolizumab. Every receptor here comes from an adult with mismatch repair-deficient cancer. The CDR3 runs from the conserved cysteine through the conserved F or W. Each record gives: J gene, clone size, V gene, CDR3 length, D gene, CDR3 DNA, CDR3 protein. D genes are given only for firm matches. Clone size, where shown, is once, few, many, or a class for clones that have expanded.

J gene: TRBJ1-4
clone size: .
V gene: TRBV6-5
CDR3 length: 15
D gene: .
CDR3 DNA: TGTGCCAGCAGTCCCACGCAGGGAAGAGTTGAAAAACTGTTTTTT
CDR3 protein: CASSPTQGRVEKLFF

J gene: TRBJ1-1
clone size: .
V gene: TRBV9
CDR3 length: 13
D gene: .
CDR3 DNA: TGTGCCAGCAGCGTAGGATCGAACACTGAAGCTTTCTTT
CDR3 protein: CASSVGSNTEAFF

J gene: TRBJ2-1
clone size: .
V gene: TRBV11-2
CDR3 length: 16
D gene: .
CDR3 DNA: TGTGCCAGCACCCCCCCCCGGAACAGTGGGATCAATGAGCAGTTCTTC
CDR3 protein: CASTPPRNSGINEQFF

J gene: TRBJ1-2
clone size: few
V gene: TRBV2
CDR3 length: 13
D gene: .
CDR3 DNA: TGTGCCAGCAGTGACCAGGGAAACTATGGCTACACCTTC
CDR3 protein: CASSDQGNYGYTF

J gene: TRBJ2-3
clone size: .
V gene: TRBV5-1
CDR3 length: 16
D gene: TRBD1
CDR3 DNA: TGCGCCAGCAGCGCGATGGCAGGGGGTGGCACAGATACGCAGTATTTT
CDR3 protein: CASSAMAGGGTDTQYF

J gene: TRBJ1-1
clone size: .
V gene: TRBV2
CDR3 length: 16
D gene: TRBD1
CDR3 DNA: TGTGCCAGCAGGCGAACCTCGACAGGGGGGGGGACTGAAGCTTTCTTT
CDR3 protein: CASRRTSTGGGTEAFF

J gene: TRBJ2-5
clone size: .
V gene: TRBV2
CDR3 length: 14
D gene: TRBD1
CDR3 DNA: TGTGCCAGCAGTTCTAGGGACAGGGGAGAGACCCAGTACTTC
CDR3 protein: CASSSRDRGETQYF

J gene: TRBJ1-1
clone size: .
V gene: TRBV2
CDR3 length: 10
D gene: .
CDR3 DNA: TGTGCCAGCCGTGGAACTGAAGCTTTCTTT
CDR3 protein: CASRGTEAFF

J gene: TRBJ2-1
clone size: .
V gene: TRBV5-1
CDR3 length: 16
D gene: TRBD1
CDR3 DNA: TGCGCCAGCAGCTCCGGGGACAGGGGGCGCGGTGGTGAGCAGTTCTTC
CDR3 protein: CASSSGDRGRGGEQFF

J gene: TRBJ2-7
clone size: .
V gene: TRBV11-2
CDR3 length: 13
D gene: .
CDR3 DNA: TGTGCCAGCAGCCCATTCCCGGCTTACGAGCAGTACTTC
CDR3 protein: CASSPFPAYEQYF

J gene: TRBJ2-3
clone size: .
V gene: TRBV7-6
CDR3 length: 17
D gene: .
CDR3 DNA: TGTGCCAGCAGCCAGAGGGGGCGGGAGACTCGTATTGATACGCAGTATTTT
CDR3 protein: CASSQRGRETRIDTQYF

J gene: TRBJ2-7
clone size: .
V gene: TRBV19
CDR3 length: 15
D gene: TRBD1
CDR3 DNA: TGTGCCAGTAGCTTATCGACAGGGGGCTCCTACGAGCAGTACTTC
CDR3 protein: CASSLSTGGSYEQYF

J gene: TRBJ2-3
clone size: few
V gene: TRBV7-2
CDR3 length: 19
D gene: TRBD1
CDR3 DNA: TGTGCCAGCAGCTATGGATATCCGAAGACAGGGGTCAGCACAGATACGCAGTATTTT
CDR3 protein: CASSYGYPKTGVSTDTQYF

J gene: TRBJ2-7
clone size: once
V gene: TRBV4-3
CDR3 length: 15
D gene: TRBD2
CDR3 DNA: TGCGCCAGCAGCCAAGTACTAGCGGGGGCCTACGAGCAGTACTTC
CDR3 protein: CASSQVLAGAYEQYF

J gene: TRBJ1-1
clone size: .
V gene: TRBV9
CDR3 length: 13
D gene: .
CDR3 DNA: TGTGCCAGCAGCCATTCTTATGGGCCTGAAGCTTTCTTT
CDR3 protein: CASSHSYGPEAFF

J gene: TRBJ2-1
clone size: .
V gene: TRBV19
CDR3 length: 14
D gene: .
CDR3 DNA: TGTGCCAGTAGTTCGATGGGCTCCTACAATGAGCAGTTCTTC
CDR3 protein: CASSSMGSYNEQFF

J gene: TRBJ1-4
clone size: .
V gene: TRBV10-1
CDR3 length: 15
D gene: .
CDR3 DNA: TGCGCCAGCAGCGGACAAAGGGCAACTAATGAAAAACTGTTTTTT
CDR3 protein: CASSGQRATNEKLFF

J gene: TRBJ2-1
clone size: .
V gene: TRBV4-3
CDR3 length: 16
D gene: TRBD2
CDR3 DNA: TGCGCCAGCAGCCAACTAGCGGGAGTACTCTACAATGAGCAGTTCTTC
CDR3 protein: CASSQLAGVLYNEQFF

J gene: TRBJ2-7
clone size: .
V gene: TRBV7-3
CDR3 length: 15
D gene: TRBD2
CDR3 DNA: TGTGCCAGCAGCTTAACTAGCGGGAGTCAGTACGAGCAGTACTTC
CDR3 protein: CASSLTSGSQYEQYF

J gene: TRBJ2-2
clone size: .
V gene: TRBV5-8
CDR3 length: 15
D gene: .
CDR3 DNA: TGTGCCAGCAGCTTGGAACAGGTCCTCACCGGGGAGCTGTTTTTT
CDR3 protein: CASSLEQVLTGELFF